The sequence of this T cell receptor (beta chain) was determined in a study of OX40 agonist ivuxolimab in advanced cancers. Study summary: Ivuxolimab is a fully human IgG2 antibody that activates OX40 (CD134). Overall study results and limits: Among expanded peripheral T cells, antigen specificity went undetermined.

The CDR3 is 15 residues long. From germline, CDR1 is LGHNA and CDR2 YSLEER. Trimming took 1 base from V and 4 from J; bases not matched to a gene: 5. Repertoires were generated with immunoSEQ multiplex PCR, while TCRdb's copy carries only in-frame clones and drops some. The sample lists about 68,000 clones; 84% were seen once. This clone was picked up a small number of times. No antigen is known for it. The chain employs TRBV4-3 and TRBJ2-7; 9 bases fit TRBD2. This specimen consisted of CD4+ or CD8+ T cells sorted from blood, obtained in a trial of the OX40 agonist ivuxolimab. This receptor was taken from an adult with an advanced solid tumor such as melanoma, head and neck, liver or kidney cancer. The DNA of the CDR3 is TGCGCCAGCAGCCAAGTACCCAGCGGGGGGTACGAGCAGTACTTC. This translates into CASSQVPSGGYEQYF.